One sample yielded the 20 T cell receptor beta chains listed below, sequenced in a study of CD8 T cells in Susac syndrome. An input of about 0.45 to 1 ug of RNA was subjected to reverse transcription using random hexamers. TCRdb fed the immunoSEQ multiplex PCR reads into MiXCR, producing one record per CDR3 protein. Here the sample spans about 110,000 distinct CDR3 sequences, roughly 94% being singletons. The specimen was CD8+ T cells from PBMCs. The source is a human donor with Susac syndrome.

This sequence joins TRBV12-3 or TRBV12-4 and TRBJ2-3, with unresolved D. The CDR3 covers 14 residues. The V end lost 2 bases, the J end lost 3 bases, and 9 bases lay between the germline ends. The chain's CDR3 is CASSLWLGTDTQYF. In DNA, the CDR3 is TGTGCCAGCAGTTTATGGCTGGGAACAGATACGCAGTATTTT.

The chain combines TRBV7-9 with TRBJ2-5; no clear D. Trimming pared 5 bases from V and 4 bases from J, leaving 23 bases between. The germline gives CDR1 SEHNR, CDR2 FQNEAQ (reference sequence). This CDR3 contains 17 residues. As DNA, the CDR3 is TGTGCCAGCAGCCCCCCCGAGAGGCGTAGGGTCGGAGAGACCCAGTACTTC. Its protein product is CASSPPERRRVGETQYF.

This clonotype was counted once. The chain couples TRBV6-4 to TRBJ2-7; D may correspond to TRBD1 or TRBD2 (6 bases each). CDR1 is MRHNA, CDR2 SNTAGT, per germline. V was cut by 8 bases and J by 6 bases, with 17 bases left in between. The CDR3 covers 13 residues. The CDR3 DNA follows: TGTGCCAGCGCACAAGACGGAGGGGGCGAGCAGTACTTC. It codes for CASAQDGGGEQYF.

The V call is TRBV5-5, the J call TRBJ2-7; 10 nucleotides align to TRBD1. With 4 bases clipped from V and 3 bases from J, the junction kept 4 bases outside the gene matches. CDR3 length: 14 residues. The V gene's germline CDR1 is SGHKS and CDR2 YYEKEE (reference sequence). The CDR3 is CASSTGTGVYEQYF. The CDR3 nucleotides are TGTGCCAGCAGCACCGGGACAGGGGTCTACGAGCAGTACTTC.

V is TRBV7-3 and J is TRBJ2-1; a possible D gene is TRBD2 (6 bases). This CDR3 has 15 amino acids. Trimming removed 4 bases from V and 7 bases from J, with 17 bases in between. The V gene's germline CDR1 is SGHTA and CDR2 FQGTGA. CDR3 protein: CASSSLGGDGNEQFF. The CDR3 DNA follows: TGTGCCAGCAGCTCCCTCGGAGGGGATGGGAATGAGCAGTTCTTC.

J is TRBJ2-3 and V is TRBV12-5; D unclear. V shed 3 bases and J shed 4 bases, with 5 bases lying between them. The CDR3 spans 12 residues. Germline V gene sequence: CDR1 LGHNT, CDR2 FRNRAP. CDR3 loop: CASGLGSDTQYF. The CDR3 DNA sequence: TGTGCTAGTGGTTTAGGGTCAGATACGCAGTATTTT.

The genes are TRBV5-6 and TRBJ2-7; 8 nucleotides align to TRBD2. CDR3 length: 13 residues. CDR1 is SGHDT, CDR2 YYEEEE, per germline. V was pared by 3 bases and J by 3 bases, with 2 bases of the junction left unmatched. CDR3 nucleotides: TGTGCCAGCAGCTACGGGACTAGCTACGAGCAGTACTTC. Encoded protein: CASSYGTSYEQYF.

The rearrangement links TRBV25-1 to TRBJ2-7; 9 bases map to TRBD2. Looked up from germline, CDR1 is MGHDK and CDR2 is SYGVNS. CDR3 length equals 17 residues. V lost 3 bases to trimming and J lost 7 bases; unmatched junction nucleotides: 16. The DNA of the CDR3 is TGTGCCAGCAGTGACAACCCGGTTAGCGGGGGAGCTGGAGAGCAGTACTTC. Its protein is CASSDNPVSGGAGEQYF.

V and J are TRBV12-3 or TRBV12-4 and TRBJ1-1; 10 bases fit TRBD1. V was clipped by 6 bases and J by 5 bases; unmatched bases: 9. The CDR3 extends over 15 amino acids. The CDR3, as DNA: TGTGCCAGCAGCTTGGGGACAGGGGAAGAAACTGAAGCTTTCTTT. It codes for CASSLGTGEETEAFF.

The CDR3 DNA sequence: TGTGCCAGTAGTATAGTGCCAGGACCTACCGGGGAGCTGTTTTTT. It yields the protein CASSIVPGPTGELFF. This chain joins TRBV19 and TRBJ2-2, with D uncertain. This CDR3 contains 15 residues. V was shortened by 1 base and J by 5 bases, with 11 bases between the two germline ends. The germline gives CDR1 LNHDA, CDR2 SQIVND (reference sequence).

V gene TRBV4-2 combines with J gene TRBJ2-7; D possibly matches TRBD1 or TRBD2 (5 bases each). This CDR3 region has 14 residues. Germline lookup yields CDR1 LGHNA and CDR2 YNFKEQ. Trimming pared 4 bases from V and 7 bases from J, leaving 17 bases between. For the CDR3, the DNA is TGTGCCAGCAGCCCTGAGGGGAGAGATGGGGAGCAGTACTTC. Encoded protein: CASSPEGRDGEQYF.

The gene calls are TRBV7-9 and TRBJ1-6; D gene uncertain. There are 14 residues in the CDR3. Deletions cut 5 bases from V and 14 bases from J, with 19 bases between. From germline, CDR1 is SEHNR and CDR2 FQNEAQ (reference sequence). The CDR3, as DNA: TGTGCCAGCAGCCCTTACGGCAGTGTGGAAACCCTCCACTTT. It codes for CASSPYGSVETLHF. Using reference TRBV7-9 and TRBJ1-6 for the parts outside the CDR3, the full variable domain is DTGVSQNPRHKITKRGQNVTFRCDPISEHNRLYWYRQTLGQGPEFLTYFQNEAQLEKSRLLSDRFSAERPKGSFSTLEIQRTEQGDSAMYLCASSPYGSVETLHFGNGTRLTVT.

This clonotype has just one count. J is TRBJ1-1 and V is TRBV12-3 or TRBV12-4; D is undetermined. This CDR3 has 14 residues. Trimming took off 3 bases at V and 1 base at J, with 9 bases between the two ends. CDR3 sequence reads: CASSLSIGNTEAFF. DNA of the CDR3: TGTGCCAGCAGTTTGAGTATCGGGAACACTGAAGCTTTCTTT.

The sample holds one count of this clonotype. The CDR3 nucleotides are TGTGCCAGCAGCTTAGTGAGGTGGAACACTGAAGCTTTCTTT. Amino acids: CASSLVRWNTEAFF. V is TRBV11-1 and J is TRBJ1-1; D ambiguous. Looked up from germline, CDR1 is SGHAT and CDR2 is FQDESV (reference sequence). The CDR3 covers 14 residues. The V end was cut by 1 base, the J end by 1 base, with 7 bases between.

The chain couples TRBV15 to TRBJ2-1, with 13 bases matching TRBD2. This CDR3 is built from 18 residues. After removal of 0 bases from V and 9 bases from J, the junction contained 11 bases not matched to a gene. Germline V gene sequence: CDR1 LNHNV, CDR2 YYDKDF (reference sequence). The CDR3 spells CATSRDLVGTSGVGEQFF. DNA of the CDR3: TGTGCCACCAGCAGAGATCTGGTTGGGACTAGCGGGGTGGGTGAGCAGTTCTTC.

The chain combines TRBV6-5 with TRBJ2-5; weak D call: TRBD2 (6 bases). The germline V gene encodes CDR1 MNHEY and CDR2 SVGAGI. CDR3 size: 13 residues. V was shortened by 6 bases and J by 5 bases, with 13 bases between the two germline ends. CDR3 sequence reads: CASRETSSETQYF. In DNA form, the CDR3 reads TGTGCCAGCAGGGAGACTAGTTCGGAGACCCAGTACTTC.

CDR3 loop: CASSGGQGGQPQHF. The CDR3 nucleotides read TGTGCCAGCAGCGGGGGACAGGGAGGTCAGCCCCAGCATTTT. The genes are TRBV9 and TRBJ1-5; 9 nucleotides agree with TRBD1. Trimming cost V 3 bases and J 6 bases; bases outside gene matches: 4. Germline V lookup: CDR1 SGDLS, CDR2 YYNGEE. This CDR3 is built from 14 residues.

The J gene is TRBJ2-1, the V gene TRBV7-9; D is ambiguous. Trimming left V 3 bases short and J 4 bases short, with 13 bases between. Germline CDR1 is SEHNR and CDR2 is FQNEAQ (reference sequence). This CDR3 has 15 amino acids. The CDR3 loop reads CASSFSDQSYNEQFF. CDR3 DNA: TGTGCCAGCAGCTTCAGCGACCAGTCATACAATGAGCAGTTCTTC. The complete variable domain, with remaining parts taken from reference TRBV7-9 and TRBJ2-1, reads DTGVSQNPRHKITKRGQNVTFRCDPISEHNRLYWYRQTLGQGPEFLTYFQNEAQLEKSRLLSDRFSAERPKGSFSTLEIQRTEQGDSAMYLCASSFSDQSYNEQFFGPGTRLTVL.

This rearrangement joins TRBV4-3 to TRBJ2-2; D tentatively reads TRBD1 or TRBD2 (6 bases each). V was trimmed by 2 bases and J by 6 bases, leaving 10 bases between them. The CDR3 runs 14 residues. Germline-derived CDR1 and CDR2 are LGHNA and YSLEER. CDR3 in DNA: TGCGCCAGCAGCCAATCAAGGGGGGCCGGGGAGCTGTTTTTT. This sequence encodes CASSQSRGAGELFF.

The count of this clonotype is one. The V call is TRBV5-6, the J call TRBJ1-2, with D tentatively TRBD1 (5 bases). The CDR3 consists of 14 residues. Germline CDR1 is SGHDT and CDR2 is YYEEEE. V lost 4 bases, J lost 2 bases, and 12 bases lay in between. The CDR3 bases are TGTGCCAGCAGCCCGGGGGGAAGGAACTATGGCTACACCTTC. Translated: CASSPGGRNYGYTF.